This TCR beta chain was captured by sequencing in a study of response to subunit inactivated influenza vaccine. Whole-study results and caveats: The authors offered the suggestion that each seasonal influenza vaccination recruits few new T cells.

A single record per CDR3 protein comes from TCRdb applying MiXCR to the RT-PCR reads. The sample has about 310,000 distinct CDR3 sequences, 20% to 25% seen once. Only a few counts were recorded for this clonotype. Antigen unknown. The sequence was collected from a man aged 45 to 70 who received an inactivated influenza vaccine. The starting material was PBMCs from blood, obtained 21 months after vaccination.

CDR3 sequence reads: CSAEEGINYGYTF. The CDR3 DNA sequence: TGCAGTGCCGAGGAGGGAATTAACTATGGCTACACCTTC. The genes are TRBV20-1 and TRBJ1-2; D is unresolved. CDR3 length: 13 amino acids. Trimming cost V 6 bases and J 1 base, with 12 bases left between them. In germline, CDR1 is DFQATT, CDR2 SNEGSKA (reference sequence).